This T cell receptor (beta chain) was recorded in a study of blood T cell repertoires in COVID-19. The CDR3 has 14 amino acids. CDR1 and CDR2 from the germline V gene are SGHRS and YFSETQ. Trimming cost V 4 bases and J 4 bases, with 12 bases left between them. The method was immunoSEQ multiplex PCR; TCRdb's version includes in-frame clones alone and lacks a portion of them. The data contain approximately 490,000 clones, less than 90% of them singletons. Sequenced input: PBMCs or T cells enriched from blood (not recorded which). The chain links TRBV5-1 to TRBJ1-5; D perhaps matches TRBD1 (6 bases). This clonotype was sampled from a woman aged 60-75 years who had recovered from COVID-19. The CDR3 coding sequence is TGCGCCAGCAGCGCGGACAGCCTTAATCAGCCCCAGCATTTT. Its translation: CASSADSLNQPQHF.